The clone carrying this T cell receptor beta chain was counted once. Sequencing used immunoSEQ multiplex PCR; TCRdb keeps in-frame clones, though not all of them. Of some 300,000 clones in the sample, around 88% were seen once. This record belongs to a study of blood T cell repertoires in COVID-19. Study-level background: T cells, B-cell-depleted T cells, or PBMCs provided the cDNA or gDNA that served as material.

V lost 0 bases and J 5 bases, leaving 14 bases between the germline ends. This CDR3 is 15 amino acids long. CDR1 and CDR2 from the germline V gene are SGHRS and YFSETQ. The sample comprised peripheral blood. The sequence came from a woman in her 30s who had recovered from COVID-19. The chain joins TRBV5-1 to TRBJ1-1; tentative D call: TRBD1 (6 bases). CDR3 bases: TGCGCCAGCAGCTTGGAAGGCAGGGGAATAACTGAAGCTTTCTTT. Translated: CASSLEGRGITEAFF.